The sequence of this T cell receptor (beta chain) was determined in a study of T cells after yellow fever vaccination. The CDR3 runs to 16 residues. Using its own MiXCR run on the 5' RACE reads, TCRdb lists one record per CDR3 protein. The table records about 300,000 distinct CDR3 sequences, roughly 7% of them present only once. The chain combines TRBV21-1 with TRBJ2-7; TRBD1, the table's D call, was not compared with the DNA. TRBV21-1 is shown as a pseudogene. The sequencing here drew on PBMCs, taken approximately 47 days after the first yellow fever vaccination. The origin of this receptor is a man younger than 35 who received the YFV17D yellow fever vaccine. The CDR3 coding sequence is TGTGCCAGCAACACCATACCGGGACGATTCCCAGGCGAGCAGTACGTC. It codes for CASNTIPGRFPGEQYV.